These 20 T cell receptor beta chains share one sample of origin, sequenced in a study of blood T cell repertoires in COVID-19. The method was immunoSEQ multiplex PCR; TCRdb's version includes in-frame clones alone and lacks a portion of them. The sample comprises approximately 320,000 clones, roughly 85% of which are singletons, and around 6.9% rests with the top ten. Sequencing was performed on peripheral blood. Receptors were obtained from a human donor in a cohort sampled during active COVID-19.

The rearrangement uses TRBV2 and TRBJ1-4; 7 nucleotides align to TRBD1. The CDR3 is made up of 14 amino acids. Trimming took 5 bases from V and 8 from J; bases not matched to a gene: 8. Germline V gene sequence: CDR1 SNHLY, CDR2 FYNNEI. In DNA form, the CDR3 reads TGTGCCAGCAGTTTACAGGGGCAAAGAGAAAAACTGTTTTTT. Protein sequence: CASSLQGQREKLFF.

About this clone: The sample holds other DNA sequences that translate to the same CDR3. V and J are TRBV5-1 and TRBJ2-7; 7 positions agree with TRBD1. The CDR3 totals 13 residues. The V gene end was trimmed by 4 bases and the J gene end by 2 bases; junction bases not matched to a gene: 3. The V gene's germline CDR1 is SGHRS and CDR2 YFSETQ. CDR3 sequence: CASSPQGTYEQYF. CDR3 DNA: TGCGCCAGCAGCCCACAGGGGACCTACGAGCAGTACTTC.

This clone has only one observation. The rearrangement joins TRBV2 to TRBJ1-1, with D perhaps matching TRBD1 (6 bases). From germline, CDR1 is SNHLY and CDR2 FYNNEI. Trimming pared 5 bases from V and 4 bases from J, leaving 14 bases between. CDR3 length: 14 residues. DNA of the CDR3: TGTGCCAGCAGTATTGAACAGGGTCTCACTGAAGCTTTCTTT. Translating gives CASSIEQGLTEAFF. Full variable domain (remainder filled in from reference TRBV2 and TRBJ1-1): EPEVTQTPSHQVTQMGQEVILRCVPISNHLYFYWYRQILGQKVEFLVSFYNNEISEKSEIFDDQFSVERPDGSNFTLKIRSTKLEDSAMYFCASSIEQGLTEAFFGQGTRLTVV.

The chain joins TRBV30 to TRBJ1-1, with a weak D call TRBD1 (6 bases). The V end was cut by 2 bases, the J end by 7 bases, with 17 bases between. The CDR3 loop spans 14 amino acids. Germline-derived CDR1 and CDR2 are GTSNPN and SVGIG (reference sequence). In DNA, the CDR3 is TGTGCCTGGAGTCGACTGAACAGGGATGTTGAAGCTTTCTTT. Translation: CAWSRLNRDVEAFF.

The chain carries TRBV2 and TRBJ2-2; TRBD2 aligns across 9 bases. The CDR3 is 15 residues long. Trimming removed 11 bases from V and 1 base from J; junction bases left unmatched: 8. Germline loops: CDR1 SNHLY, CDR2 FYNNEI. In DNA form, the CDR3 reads TGTGCCTCAGCGTCTAGCGGGGTGAACACCGGGGAGCTGTTTTTT. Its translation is CASASSGVNTGELFF.

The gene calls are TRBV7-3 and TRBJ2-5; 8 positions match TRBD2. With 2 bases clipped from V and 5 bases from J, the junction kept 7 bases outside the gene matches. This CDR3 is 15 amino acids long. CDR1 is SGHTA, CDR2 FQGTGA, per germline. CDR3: CASSLRAGARETQYF. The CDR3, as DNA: TGTGCCAGCAGCTTACGAGCGGGGGCTAGGGAGACCCAGTACTTC.

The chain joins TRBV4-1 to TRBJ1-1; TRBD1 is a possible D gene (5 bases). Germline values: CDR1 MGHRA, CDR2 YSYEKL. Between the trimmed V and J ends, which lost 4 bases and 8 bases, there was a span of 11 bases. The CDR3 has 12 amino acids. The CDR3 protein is CASSRWGYEAFF. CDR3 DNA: TGCGCCAGCAGCCGATGGGGCTACGAAGCTTTCTTT.

This CDR3 is CASSEEGTKGANVLTF. CDR3 coding DNA: TGTGCCAGCAGTGAGGAGGGGACTAAGGGGGCCAACGTCCTGACTTTC. The chain combines TRBV25-1 with TRBJ2-6; 7 nucleotides agree with TRBD2. CDR3 length equals 16 residues. Per the germline V gene, CDR1 is MGHDK and CDR2 is SYGVNS. The trim removed 3 bases at V and 4 bases at J, leaving 6 bases unmatched.

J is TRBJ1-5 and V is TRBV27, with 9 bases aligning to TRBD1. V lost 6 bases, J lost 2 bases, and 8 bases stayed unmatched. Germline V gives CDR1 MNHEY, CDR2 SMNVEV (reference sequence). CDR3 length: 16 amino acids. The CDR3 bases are TGTGCCAGCAGCCCCGGGACAGGGAGAGGCAATCAGCCCCAGCATTTT. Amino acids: CASSPGTGRGNQPQHF.

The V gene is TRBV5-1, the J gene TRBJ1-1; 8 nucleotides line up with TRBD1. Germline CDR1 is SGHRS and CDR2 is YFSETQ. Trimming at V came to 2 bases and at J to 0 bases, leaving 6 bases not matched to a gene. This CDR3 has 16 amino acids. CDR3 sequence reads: CASSLWGQEMNTEAFF. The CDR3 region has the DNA TGCGCCAGCAGCTTATGGGGACAGGAGATGAACACTGAAGCTTTCTTT.

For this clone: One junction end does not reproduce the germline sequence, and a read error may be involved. Written as DNA, the CDR3 is TGTGCCATCAGCAGTGGACAGTTCCTCACCGGGGAGCTGTTTTTT. This gives the protein CAISSGQFLTGELFF. This chain uses TRBV15 with TRBJ2-2; the D gene is possibly TRBD1 (6 bases). Germline V gene sequence: CDR1 LNHNV, CDR2 YYDKDF (reference sequence). The length of the CDR3 is 15 residues.

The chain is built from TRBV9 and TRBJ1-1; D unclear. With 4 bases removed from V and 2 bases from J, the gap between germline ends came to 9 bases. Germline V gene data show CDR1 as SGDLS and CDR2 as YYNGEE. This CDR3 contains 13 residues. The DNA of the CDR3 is TGTGCCAGCAGCCCAACGGTTAACACTGAAGCTTTCTTT. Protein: CASSPTVNTEAFF.

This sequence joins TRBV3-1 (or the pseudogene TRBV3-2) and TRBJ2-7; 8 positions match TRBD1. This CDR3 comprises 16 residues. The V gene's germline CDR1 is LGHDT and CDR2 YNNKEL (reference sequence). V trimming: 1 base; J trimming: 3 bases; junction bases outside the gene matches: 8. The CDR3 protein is CASSQGRDRSGYEQYF. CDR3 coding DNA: TGTGCCAGCAGCCAAGGTCGGGACAGGTCTGGCTACGAGCAGTACTTC.

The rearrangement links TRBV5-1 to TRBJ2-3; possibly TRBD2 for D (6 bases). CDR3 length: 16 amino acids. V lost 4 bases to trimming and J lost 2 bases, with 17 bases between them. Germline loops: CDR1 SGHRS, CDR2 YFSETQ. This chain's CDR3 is CASSGVPGELTDTQYF. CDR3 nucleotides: TGCGCCAGCAGCGGCGTCCCGGGGGAACTCACAGATACGCAGTATTTT.

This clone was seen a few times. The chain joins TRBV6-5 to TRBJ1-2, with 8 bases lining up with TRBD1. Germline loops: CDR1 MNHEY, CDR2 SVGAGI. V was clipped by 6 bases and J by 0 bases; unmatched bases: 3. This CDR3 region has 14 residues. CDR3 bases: TGTGCCAGCAGGACGGACAGGGCTAACTATGGCTACACCTTC. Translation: CASRTDRANYGYTF.

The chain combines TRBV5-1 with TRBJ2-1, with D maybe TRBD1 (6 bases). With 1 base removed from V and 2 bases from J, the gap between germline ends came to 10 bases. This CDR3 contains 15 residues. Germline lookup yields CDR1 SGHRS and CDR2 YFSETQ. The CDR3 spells CASSLQGLPYNEQFF. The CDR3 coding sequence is TGCGCCAGCAGCTTGCAGGGGTTACCCTACAATGAGCAGTTCTTC.

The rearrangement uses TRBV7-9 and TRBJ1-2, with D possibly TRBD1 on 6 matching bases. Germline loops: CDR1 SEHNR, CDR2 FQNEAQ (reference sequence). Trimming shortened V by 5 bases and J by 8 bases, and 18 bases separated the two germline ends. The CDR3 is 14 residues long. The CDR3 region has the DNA TGTGCCAGCAGCCCCTCACAGGGACGGTGGGGCTACACCTTC. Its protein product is CASSPSQGRWGYTF.

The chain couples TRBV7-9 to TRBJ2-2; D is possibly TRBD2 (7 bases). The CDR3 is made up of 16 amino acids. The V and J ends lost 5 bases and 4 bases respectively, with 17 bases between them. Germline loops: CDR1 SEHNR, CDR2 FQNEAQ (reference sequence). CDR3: CASSPRGGEGTGELFF. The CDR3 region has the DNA TGTGCCAGCAGCCCAAGGGGGGGCGAAGGCACCGGGGAGCTGTTTTTT.

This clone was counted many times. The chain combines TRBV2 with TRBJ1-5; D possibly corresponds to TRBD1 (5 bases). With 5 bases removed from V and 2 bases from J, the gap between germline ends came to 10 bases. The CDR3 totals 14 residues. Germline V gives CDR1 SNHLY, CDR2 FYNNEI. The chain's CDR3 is CASSLDSGNQPQHF. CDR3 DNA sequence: TGTGCCAGCAGTCTCGACAGCGGCAATCAGCCCCAGCATTTT.

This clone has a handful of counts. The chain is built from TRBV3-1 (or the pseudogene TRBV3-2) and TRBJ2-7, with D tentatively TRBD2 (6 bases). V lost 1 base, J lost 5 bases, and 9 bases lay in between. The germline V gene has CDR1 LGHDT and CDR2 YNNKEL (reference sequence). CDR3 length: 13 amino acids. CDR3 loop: CASSQVAGNEQYF. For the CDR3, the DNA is TGTGCCAGCAGCCAAGTGGCGGGGAACGAGCAGTACTTC.